This passage covers 29 T cell receptor beta chains from one sample sequenced in a study of T cells after yellow fever vaccination. TCRdb used MiXCR to reprocess the 5' RACE reads, holding one entry per CDR3 protein. The sample lists about 580,000 distinct CDR3 sequences, around 17% occurring once. The input for sequencing was PBMCs, taken about 5 days after the first yellow fever vaccination. These receptors were collected from a man aged 18 to 35 who received the YFV17D yellow fever vaccine.

As for this clonotype: An end of the junction differs from the germline gene, which may be a read error. DNA of the CDR3: TGTGCCAGCAGTTACCGGGGGACTAATCGGCCCCAGCATTTT. Its protein is CASSYRGTNRPQHF. The chain combines TRBV6-5 with TRBJ1-5; possible D gene TRBD1, 5 bases. The length of the CDR3 is 14 residues. In germline, CDR1 is MNHEY, CDR2 SVGAGI.

This clonotype was detected a few times. The rearrangement uses TRBV6-1 and TRBJ2-1, with TRBD1 identical over 9 bases. V lost 8 bases, J lost 4 bases, and 6 bases stayed unmatched. CDR3 length equals 14 residues. The germline CDR1 and CDR2 sequences are MNHNS and SASEGT. The CDR3 protein is CASLPGQGYNEQFF. The CDR3 DNA sequence: TGTGCCAGCCTGCCGGGACAGGGATACAATGAGCAGTTCTTC.

In this sample, this clonotype turned up a few times. The rearrangement uses TRBV7-9 and TRBJ1-5; TRBD1 is a possible D gene (5 bases). This CDR3 comprises 12 residues. Germline values: CDR1 SEHNR, CDR2 FQNEAQ (reference sequence). Trimming stripped 6 bases from V and 5 bases from J, with 8 bases between. CDR3: CASSEGDQPQHF. The CDR3 DNA reads as TGTGCCAGCAGTGAAGGGGATCAGCCCCAGCATTTT.

The V call is TRBV5-1, the J call TRBJ2-3; D not resolved. With 6 bases removed from V and 6 bases from J, the gap between germline ends came to 14 bases. The CDR3 runs 13 residues. CDR1 is SGHRS, CDR2 YFSETQ, per germline. The CDR3 DNA sequence: TGCGCCAGCACCCCGAGGCTCTTCGATACGCAGTATTTT. This translates into CASTPRLFDTQYF.

This clonotype was seen only once. This rearrangement joins TRBV4-3 to TRBJ1-6, with unresolved D. Germline V gene data show CDR1 as LGHNA and CDR2 as YSLEER. Deletions cut 0 bases from V and 8 bases from J, with 8 bases between. The CDR3 is 14 residues long. This CDR3 is CASSQDRQYSPLHF. DNA for the CDR3: TGCGCCAGCAGCCAAGATAGGCAGTATTCACCCCTCCACTTT.

There are a few counts of this clonotype. The rearrangement links TRBV7-2 to TRBJ1-3; 8 nucleotides match TRBD1. V lost 3 bases and J lost 0; bases outside the gene matches: 4. CDR3 length: 16 amino acids. CDR1 and CDR2 (germline): SGHTA, FQGNSA. The CDR3 nucleotides read TGTGCCAGCAGCTTCGGACAGGGTGGCTCTGGAAACACCATATATTTT. It is translated as CASSFGQGGSGNTIYF.

This clonotype was detected only a few times. This chain joins TRBV7-2 and TRBJ1-1; D might be TRBD1 (6 bases). This CDR3 is built from 14 residues. Trimming stripped 5 bases from V and 6 bases from J, with 16 bases between. CDR1 is SGHTA, CDR2 FQGNSA, per germline. CDR3 region: CASSQAGGSAEAFF. The CDR3 region has the DNA TGTGCCAGCAGCCAGGCGGGGGGCAGCGCTGAAGCTTTCTTT.

CDR3 bases: TGCGCCAGCTCCCGGGACAAGAACACCGGGGAGCTGTTTTTT. Residues: CASSRDKNTGELFF. V is TRBV5-1 and J is TRBJ2-2; TRBD1 is a possible D gene (6 bases). In germline, CDR1 is SGHRS, CDR2 YFSETQ. The CDR3 has 14 residues. Trimming removed 7 bases from V and 1 base from J, with 11 bases in between. Complete variable domain (other parts from reference TRBV5-1 and TRBJ2-2): KAGVTQTPRYLIKTRGQQVTLSCSPISGHRSVSWYQQTPGQGLQFLFEYFSETQRNKGNFPGRFSGRQFSNSRSEMNVSTLELGDSALYLCASSRDKNTGELFFGEGSRLTVL.

This clonotype has only a few counts. The chain links TRBV7-2 to TRBJ2-3, with TRBD2 matching over 8 bases. Trimming removed 5 bases from V and 4 bases from J; junction bases left unmatched: 8. The CDR3 extends over 15 amino acids. From germline, CDR1 is SGHTA and CDR2 FQGNSA. The CDR3 sequence: CASSDRRGGADTQYF. CDR3 bases: TGTGCCAGCAGCGATAGACGGGGGGGCGCAGATACGCAGTATTTT.

In its sample, this clonotype was seen a few times. The chain links TRBV4-3 to TRBJ1-4; TRBD1 matches 7 bases. With V trimmed by 3 bases and J by 5 bases, 6 bases remained unmatched. The length of the CDR3 is 15 residues. In germline, CDR1 is LGHNA, CDR2 YSLEER. In DNA form, the CDR3 reads TGCGCCAGCAGCCAGCCGGGACAGACGAATGAAAAACTGTTTTTT. It yields the protein CASSQPGQTNEKLFF.

A note on this clonotype: A much more abundant neighbour one base away suggests this may be a read error. This sequence joins TRBV7-2 and TRBJ1-1; 7 bases are a match to TRBD1. The CDR3 is made up of 17 amino acids. The trim removed 0 bases at V and 3 bases at J, leaving 10 bases unmatched. CDR1 and CDR2 (germline): SGHTA, FQGNSA. CDR3 nucleotides: TGTGCCAGCAGCTTAGCCGGCCAGGGGGGTGAGGACACTGAAGCTTTCTTT. This encodes CASSLAGQGGEDTEAFF.

This clonotype was seen more than once but under ten times. This chain joins TRBV28 and TRBJ2-7; 8 bases align to TRBD1. With V trimmed by 6 bases and J by 3 bases, 1 base remained unmatched. This CDR3 has 12 residues. The germline CDR1 and CDR2 sequences are MDHEN and SYDVKM. CDR3 loop: CASRQGDYEQYV. For the CDR3, the DNA is TGTGCCAGCAGACAGGGGGACTACGAGCAGTACGTC.

This clonotype came up many times. This chain uses TRBV7-3 with TRBJ1-3, with no clear D. Trimming cost V 2 bases and J 4 bases, with 12 bases left between them. Germline assignment: CDR1 SGHTA and CDR2 FQGTGA. This CDR3 is 15 amino acids long. CDR3 DNA: TGTGCCAGCAGCTTATCGGGAGGGTTCGGAAACACCATATATTTT. As protein: CASSLSGGFGNTIYF. Supplemented by reference TRBV7-3 and TRBJ1-3, the full variable domain reads GAGVSQTPSNKVTEKGKYVELRCDPISGHTALYWYRQSLGQGPEFLIYFQGTGAADDSGLPNDRFFAVRPEGSVSTLKIQRTERGDSAVYLCASSLSGGFGNTIYFGEGSWLTVV.

There are a few counts of this clonotype. The rearrangement links TRBV7-9 to TRBJ2-7; D call uncertain. The germline gives CDR1 SEHNR, CDR2 FQNEAQ (reference sequence). V was pared by 2 bases and J by 6 bases, with 11 bases between. The CDR3 has 13 residues. The CDR3 region has the DNA TGTGCCAGCAGCTTATCGGATTTGGGCGAGCAGTACTTC. The encoded protein is CASSLSDLGEQYF. Complete variable domain (other parts from reference TRBV7-9 and TRBJ2-7): DTGVSQNPRHKITKRGQNVTFRCDPISEHNRLYWYRQTLGQGPEFLTYFQNEAQLEKSRLLSDRFSAERPKGSFSTLEIQRTEQGDSAMYLCASSLSDLGEQYFGPGTRLTVT.

This clonotype was seen a handful of times. This chain links TRBV11-1 with TRBJ2-3, with TRBD2 identical over 14 bases. The CDR3 runs to 18 residues. V was clipped by 3 bases and J by 2 bases; unmatched bases: 7. Germline V lookup: CDR1 SGHAT, CDR2 FQDESV (reference sequence). CDR3 bases: TGTGCCAGCAGCTTGACTAGCGGGGGGGACCACACCACAGATACGCAGTATTTT. This sequence encodes CASSLTSGGDHTTDTQYF.

This sequence joins TRBV12-3 or TRBV12-4 and TRBJ2-3, with 7 bases identical to TRBD2. Losses at the gene ends were 6 bases for V and 5 bases for J; bases not matched to a gene: 8. CDR3 length: 14 residues. In DNA, the CDR3 is TGTGCCAGCAGGACTAGCCGCGGGGAAGATACGCAGTATTTT. Protein sequence: CASRTSRGEDTQYF.

The sample holds a few counts of this clonotype. The chain combines TRBV6-1 with TRBJ2-7, with D perhaps TRBD1 (5 bases). V lost 4 bases and J 0 bases, leaving 16 bases between the germline ends. The CDR3 covers 16 residues. Germline CDR1 MNHNS, CDR2 SASEGT. The CDR3 bases are TGTGCCAGCAGTGCCGGTGGGGCAGGGATCTCCTACGAGCAGTACTTC. Translating it yields CASSAGGAGISYEQYF.

This rearrangement joins TRBV11-1 to TRBJ2-3, with 10 bases aligning to TRBD1. Per the germline V gene, CDR1 is SGHAT and CDR2 is FQDESV (reference sequence). J gave up 4 bases and V 5 bases, and 12 bases lay outside the gene matches. The CDR3 length is 17 residues. The CDR3 sequence: CASSTRMGQGIADTQYF. The CDR3 DNA reads TGTGCCAGCAGCACCCGGATGGGACAGGGGATCGCAGATACGCAGTATTTT.

There are a few counts of this clonotype. The chain recombines TRBV29-1 with TRBJ1-1; 9 nucleotides agree with TRBD1. CDR3 length: 13 amino acids. Trimming removed 4 bases from V and 1 base from J; junction bases left unmatched: 1. From germline, CDR1 is SQVTM and CDR2 ANQGSEA. The CDR3 sequence: CSVVQGANTEAFF. The CDR3 region has the DNA TGCAGCGTTGTACAGGGGGCGAACACTGAAGCTTTCTTT.

V and J are TRBV4-3 and TRBJ2-7, with TRBD2 as a possible D gene (5 bases). Trimming took off 0 bases at V and 5 bases at J, with 11 bases between the two ends. The CDR3 covers 14 residues. Germline values: CDR1 LGHNA, CDR2 YSLEER. CDR3 DNA: TGCGCCAGCAGCCAAGAGGGGAGACGCGACGAGCAGTACGTC. Its protein is CASSQEGRRDEQYV.

V gene TRBV29-1 combines with J gene TRBJ2-3, with D unresolved. CDR3 length: 14 residues. Trimming shortened V by 4 bases and J by 1 base, and 12 bases separated the two germline ends. Germline lookup yields CDR1 SQVTM and CDR2 ANQGSEA. CDR3 residues: CSVVSDPRTDTQYF. CDR3 nucleotide sequence: TGCAGCGTTGTATCAGACCCCCGCACAGATACGCAGTATTTT.

This clonotype was observed a single time. The chain uses TRBV24-1 and TRBJ2-1, with TRBD1 matching over 7 bases. V lost 2 bases and J lost 5; bases outside the gene matches: 14. This CDR3 spans 18 amino acids. Germline CDR1 is KGHDR and CDR2 is SFDVKD. The CDR3 here is CATSDSSLTGYSDNEQFF. In DNA form, the CDR3 reads TGTGCCACCAGTGATTCCTCCCTGACAGGGTACTCGGACAATGAGCAGTTCTTC.

This clonotype has more than one count but fewer than ten. The chain joins TRBV5-1 to TRBJ2-1; 7 nucleotides align to TRBD1. V was pared by 4 bases and J by 2 bases, with 9 bases of the junction left unmatched. This CDR3 is 16 amino acids long. CDR1 and CDR2 (germline): SGHRS, YFSETQ. CDR3 bases: TGCGCCAGCAGCCAACCGACAGGGTTCGCCTACAATGAGCAGTTCTTC. It is translated as CASSQPTGFAYNEQFF.

The chain employs TRBV20-1 and TRBJ2-1; tentatively, D is TRBD1 (6 bases). CDR3 size: 14 residues. Germline CDR1 reads DFQATT; CDR2 reads SNEGSKA (reference sequence). V lost 2 bases, J lost 4 bases, and 12 bases lay in between. The CDR3 here is CSARTGTTYNEQFF. The CDR3 DNA is TGCAGTGCTAGAACCGGGACAACTTACAATGAGCAGTTCTTC.

This clonotype came up a few times. This sequence joins TRBV7-9 and TRBJ2-4; D not certain. Germline-derived CDR1 and CDR2 are SEHNR and FQNEAQ (reference sequence). This CDR3 is built from 11 residues. V gave up 3 bases and J gave up 7 bases, with 4 bases separating them. The CDR3 DNA is TGTGCCAGCAGCTTGGCGAACATTCAGTACTTC. It translates to CASSLANIQYF.

This clonotype was seen a handful of times. The chain carries TRBV5-1 and TRBJ2-6, with D tentatively TRBD2 (5 bases). The CDR3 loop spans 16 amino acids. The germline V and J ends were trimmed by 0 bases and 0 bases, with 7 bases remaining between them. Per the germline V gene, CDR1 is SGHRS and CDR2 is YFSETQ. CDR3 region: CASSLAAGSGANVLTF. CDR3 sequence (DNA): TGCGCCAGCAGCTTGGCCGCGGGCTCTGGGGCCAACGTCCTGACTTTC. Combining the CDR3 with reference TRBV5-1 and TRBJ2-6 gives the whole variable domain KAGVTQTPRYLIKTRGQQVTLSCSPISGHRSVSWYQQTPGQGLQFLFEYFSETQRNKGNFPGRFSGRQFSNSRSEMNVSTLELGDSALYLCASSLAAGSGANVLTFGAGSRLTVL.

This clonotype was seen a handful of times. The rearrangement joins TRBV29-1 to TRBJ2-3; D unresolved. CDR1 is SQVTM, CDR2 ANQGSEA, per germline. Trimming took 3 bases from V and 6 from J, leaving 10 bases between them. The CDR3 runs to 12 residues. CDR3 nucleotides: TGCAGCGTTGAGAGCCGATGGGATACGCAGTATTTT. Protein product: CSVESRWDTQYF.

The chain couples TRBV3-1 to TRBJ2-1, with TRBD2 matching over 7 bases. This CDR3 has 11 amino acids. V lost 3 bases, J lost 16 bases, and 6 bases stayed unmatched. Germline CDR1 and CDR2: LGHDT and YNNKEL (reference sequence). In nucleotides, the CDR3 is TGTGCCAGCAGCCATTCGGGGAGGGCTTTCTTC. Its translation: CASSHSGRAFF.

This rearrangement joins TRBV15 to TRBJ1-6; D unresolved. Trimming took off 0 bases at V and 10 bases at J, with 4 bases between the two ends. This CDR3 has 12 amino acids. CDR1 and CDR2 from the germline V gene are LNHNV and YYDKDF (reference sequence). The CDR3 DNA follows: TGTGCCACCAGCAGAGATACCTCACCCCTCCACTTT. Its translation: CATSRDTSPLHF.